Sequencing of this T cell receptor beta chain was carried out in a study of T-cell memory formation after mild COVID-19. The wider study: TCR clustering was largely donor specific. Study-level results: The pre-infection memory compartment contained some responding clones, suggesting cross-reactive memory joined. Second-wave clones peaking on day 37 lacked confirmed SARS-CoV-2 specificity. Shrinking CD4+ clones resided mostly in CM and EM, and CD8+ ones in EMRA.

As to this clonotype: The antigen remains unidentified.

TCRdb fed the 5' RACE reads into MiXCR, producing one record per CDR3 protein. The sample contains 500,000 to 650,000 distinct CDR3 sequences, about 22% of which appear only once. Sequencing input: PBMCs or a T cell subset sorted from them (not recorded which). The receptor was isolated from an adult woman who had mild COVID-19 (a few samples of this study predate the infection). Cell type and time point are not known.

The CDR3 region has the DNA TGTGCCAGCAGGGTCGTCCCAAACTGGATAGACACTGAAGCTTTCTTT. Residues: CASRVVPNWIDTEAFF. The chain has TRBV2 and TRBJ1-1; D not certain. This CDR3 is 16 amino acids long. Germline assignment: CDR1 SNHLY and CDR2 FYNNEI. V dropped 6 bases and J dropped 3 bases, with 20 bases sitting between them.